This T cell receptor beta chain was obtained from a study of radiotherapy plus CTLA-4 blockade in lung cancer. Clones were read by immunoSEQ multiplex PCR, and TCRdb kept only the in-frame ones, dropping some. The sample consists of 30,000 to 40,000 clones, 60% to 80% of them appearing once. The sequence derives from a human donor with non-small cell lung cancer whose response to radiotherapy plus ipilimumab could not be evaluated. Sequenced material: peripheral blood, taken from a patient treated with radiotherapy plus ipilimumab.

The CDR3 protein is CASTYLYEQYF. The CDR3 nucleotides are TGTGCCAGCACTTATCTCTACGAGCAGTACTTC. This chain uses TRBV28 with TRBJ2-7; D call uncertain. CDR3 length equals 11 residues. V shed 7 bases and J shed 3 bases, with 7 bases lying between them. Germline CDR1 is MDHEN and CDR2 is SYDVKM.